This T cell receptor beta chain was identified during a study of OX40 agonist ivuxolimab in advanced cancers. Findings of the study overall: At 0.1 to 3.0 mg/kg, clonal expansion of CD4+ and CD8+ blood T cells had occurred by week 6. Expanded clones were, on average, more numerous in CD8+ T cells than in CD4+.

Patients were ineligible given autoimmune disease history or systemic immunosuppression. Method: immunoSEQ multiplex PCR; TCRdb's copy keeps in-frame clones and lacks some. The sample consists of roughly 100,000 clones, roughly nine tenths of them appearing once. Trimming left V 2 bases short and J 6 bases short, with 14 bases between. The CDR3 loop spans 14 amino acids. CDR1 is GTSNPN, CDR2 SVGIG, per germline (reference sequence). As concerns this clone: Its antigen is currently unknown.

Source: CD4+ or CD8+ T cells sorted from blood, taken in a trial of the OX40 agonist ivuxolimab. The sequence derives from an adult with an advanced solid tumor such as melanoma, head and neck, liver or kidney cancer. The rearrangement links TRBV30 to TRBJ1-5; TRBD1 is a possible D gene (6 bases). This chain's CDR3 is CAWSRGALTQPQHF. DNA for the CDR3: TGTGCCTGGAGTAGGGGGGCGCTTACTCAGCCCCAGCATTTT.